The 6 T cell receptor beta chains below all came from one sample that was sequenced in a study of T cell changes during pregnancy in multiple sclerosis. Using immunoSEQ multiplex PCR, the repertoire was profiled, and TCRdb retains in-frame clones only, with some absent. The table lists tens of thousands of clones, about 94% of them singletons. The specimen comprised CD8+ T cells from peripheral blood mononuclear cells, sampled after pregnancy. Every receptor here comes from a female donor with multiple sclerosis, enrolled in a pregnancy study.

The chain has TRBV5-1 and TRBJ2-3; the match to TRBD2 covers 8 bases. Germline trimming cut 4 bases from V and 4 bases from J; bases unmatched to any gene: 8. The CDR3 totals 15 residues. Germline V gene lookup returns CDR1 SGHRS and CDR2 YFSETQ. CDR3 sequence (DNA): TGCGCCAGCAGCCTGAGCGGGAGAGGGTCAGATACGCAGTATTTT. It yields the protein CASSLSGRGSDTQYF.

The rearrangement joins TRBV6-1 to TRBJ2-2; D might be TRBD2 (5 bases). The CDR3 loop spans 14 amino acids. V lost 7 bases, J lost 4 bases, and 13 bases lay in between. Germline V gene lookup returns CDR1 MNHNS and CDR2 SASEGT. The CDR3 sequence is CASIEGASTGELFF. The CDR3 DNA reads as TGTGCCAGCATAGAGGGAGCGAGCACCGGGGAGCTGTTTTTT.

This clone was counted once. The CDR3 loop is CASSLDSGAGEKLFF. The CDR3 DNA sequence: TGTGCCAGCAGCTTAGATAGCGGCGCGGGTGAAAAACTGTTTTTT. The rearrangement links TRBV11-2 to TRBJ1-4, with unresolved D. CDR1 is SGHAT and CDR2 is FQNNGV in the germline V gene. The germline V and J ends were trimmed by 0 bases and 7 bases, with 12 bases remaining between them. The CDR3 is 15 amino acids.

This sequence joins TRBV7-8 and TRBJ2-7; D possibly corresponds to TRBD1 (5 bases). Germline CDR1 and CDR2: SGHVS and FQNEAQ. This CDR3 contains 15 residues. Trimming took off 0 bases at V and 2 bases at J, with 11 bases between the two ends. The CDR3 spells CASSLAGRATYEQYF. In DNA form, the CDR3 reads TGTGCCAGCAGCTTAGCAGGCAGGGCGACCTACGAGCAGTACTTC.

This clone was seen once. The J gene is TRBJ2-2, the V gene TRBV2, with 14 bases aligning to TRBD2. Germline CDR1 is SNHLY and CDR2 is FYNNEI. V was clipped by 7 bases and J by 3 bases; unmatched bases: 13. This CDR3 contains 19 residues. The CDR3 region has the DNA TGTGCCAGCACTCTGAGTCCGGGACTAGCGGGAGCGGACACCGGGGAGCTGTTTTTT. The encoded protein is CASTLSPGLAGADTGELFF.

This clone was observed once. The chain employs TRBV7-6 and TRBJ2-1, with TRBD1 matching 10 bases. Germline V lookup: CDR1 SGHVS, CDR2 FNYEAQ. Unmatched junction bases numbered 2, after V lost 3 bases and J lost 3 bases. The CDR3 is made up of 15 amino acids. The CDR3, as DNA: TGTGCCAGCAGCTTGGACAGGGGGTTCTACAATGAGCAGTTCTTC. It codes for CASSLDRGFYNEQFF.